This passage covers 5 T cell receptor beta chains from one sample sequenced in a study of beta chain features in type 1 diabetes. Study-level results: The study found moderately but significantly shorter TCRB CDR3s in all four CD4+ subsets of Type 1 diabetes patients.

Of the isolated RNA, all was reverse transcribed, and so the sequenced material was expressed TCRB transcripts. Assay: immunoSEQ multiplex PCR; the TCRdb copy retains only in-frame clones and omits some. Of roughly 340,000 clones in the sample, around an eighth are singletons; the top ten hold over 0.014%. The antigens for these receptors are not known. The sample was naive CD4+ T cells from blood. These receptors were taken from a woman in her late teens or twenties with type 1 diabetes.

The table lists this clone with a few counts. The chain couples TRBV5-1 to TRBJ2-2; 7 nucleotides agree with TRBD1. CDR1 is SGHRS, CDR2 YFSETQ, per germline. The CDR3 spans 16 residues. With 4 bases clipped from V and 1 base from J, the junction kept 7 bases outside the gene matches. The DNA for the CDR3 is TGCGCCAGCAGCGATCCCGGGACAGTGAACACCGGGGAGCTGTTTTTT. This codes for CASSDPGTVNTGELFF.

The table lists this clone with a few counts. The chain combines TRBV7-2 with TRBJ2-3; 14 bases fit TRBD2. Losses at the gene ends were 5 bases for V and 2 bases for J; bases not matched to a gene: 3. Germline CDR1 reads SGHTA; CDR2 reads FQGNSA. The CDR3 contains 16 residues. The CDR3 loop is CASSLGLAGATDTQYF. CDR3 DNA sequence: TGTGCCAGCAGCCTGGGACTAGCGGGAGCCACAGATACGCAGTATTTT.

This clone appeared a few times. The rearrangement links TRBV27 to TRBJ2-7; the D is unclear. Germline-derived CDR1 and CDR2 are MNHEY and SMNVEV (reference sequence). Trimming removed 2 bases at V and 0 bases at J, with 14 bases between. There are 16 residues in the CDR3. CDR3 in DNA: TGTGCCAGCAGTTTAAGGCCCCTCGCTAGCTCCTACGAGCAGTACTTC. Its translation is CASSLRPLASSYEQYF.

The gene calls are TRBV20-1 and TRBJ2-2; D is possibly TRBD2 (6 bases). The germline CDR1 and CDR2 sequences are DFQATT and SNEGSKA (reference sequence). The CDR3 is made up of 11 amino acids. The ends were cut back, 8 bases at V and 6 bases at J, with 10 bases in the middle. The CDR3 reads CSPSGPGELFF. The CDR3 nucleotides are TGCAGTCCGAGCGGGCCCGGGGAGCTGTTTTTT.

This chain joins TRBV9 and TRBJ2-3; the match to TRBD2 covers 10 bases. CDR3 size: 17 residues. V shed 2 bases and J 4 bases; nucleotides not matched to a gene: 10. CDR1 and CDR2 from the germline V gene are SGDLS and YYNGEE. The CDR3, as DNA: TGTGCCAGCAGCGTTGGGCTAGCGGGAGAGGATCCAGATACGCAGTATTTT. Translation gives CASSVGLAGEDPDTQYF.